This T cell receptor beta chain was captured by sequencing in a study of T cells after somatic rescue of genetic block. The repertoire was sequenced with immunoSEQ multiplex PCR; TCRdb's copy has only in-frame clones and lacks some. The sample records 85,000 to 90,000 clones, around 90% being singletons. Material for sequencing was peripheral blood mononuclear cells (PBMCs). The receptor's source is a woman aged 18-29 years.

The CDR3 reads CASSLGGFQTDTQYF. DNA of the CDR3: TGTGCCAGCAGCTTAGGGGGCTTCCAAACAGATACGCAGTATTTT. This chain uses TRBV7-3 with TRBJ2-3; TRBD1 is a possible D gene (6 bases). CDR1 and CDR2 (germline): SGHTA, FQGTGA. This CDR3 has 15 residues. V shed 2 bases and J shed 3 bases, with 12 bases lying between them. Based on the CDR3 plus reference TRBV7-3 and TRBJ2-3, the full variable domain is GAGVSQTPSNKVTEKGKYVELRCDPISGHTALYWYRQSLGQGPEFLIYFQGTGAADDSGLPNDRFFAVRPEGSVSTLKIQRTERGDSAVYLCASSLGGFQTDTQYFGPGTRLTVL.